This T cell receptor beta chain derives from a study of blood T cells in healthy people across ages. General observations from the study: Unsorted PBMC input precluded a conclusive naive versus antigen-experienced comparison.

Sample-barcoded 5' priming and a J-beta primer mix drove a second PCR of roughly 7 to 11 cycles. No fewer than 3 million CDR3-containing paired-end reads came from each sample. TCRdb fed the 5' RACE reads into MiXCR, producing one record per CDR3 protein. Among approximately 730,000 distinct CDR3 sequences listed, roughly 44% were seen once. About this clonotype itself: The antigen is unknown.

The V end was cut by 2 bases, the J end by 3 bases, with 14 bases between. CDR3 length equals 15 residues. Per the germline V gene, CDR1 is MNHEY and CDR2 is SVGAGI. This sequence originates from a woman aged 60 to 75 in good health. This chain uses TRBV6-5 with TRBJ2-7; no clear D. The sample consisted of blood. CDR3 amino acids: CASSYRTTRGYEQYF. CDR3 sequence (DNA): TGTGCCAGCAGTTACCGCACGACCCGAGGCTACGAGCAGTACTTC.